A single sample gave rise to the 32 T cell receptor beta chains below, sequenced in a study of T cells in Graves' hyperthyroidism and ophthalmopathy. RNA transcripts yielded amplified TCR beta CDR3 regions. The primer set for the first-round RT-PCR of the TCR CDR3 was HTBI. TCRdb reprocessed the multiplex PCR reads via MiXCR and lists one record per CDR3 protein. The sample includes about 640,000 distinct CDR3 sequences, about a fifth of them seen just once. Sequenced sample: blood. These receptors came from a man aged 25 to 45 with Graves' ophthalmopathy.

This clonotype was seen many times. This rearrangement joins TRBV2 to TRBJ2-1, with TRBD1 matching over 8 bases. With 7 bases clipped from V and 4 bases from J, the junction kept 6 bases outside the gene matches. Germline CDR1 SNHLY, CDR2 FYNNEI. CDR3 length: 14 residues. CDR3 in DNA: TGTGCCAGCACCGCCAGGGGGCAGTACAATGAGCAGTTCTTC. Its translation: CASTARGQYNEQFF.

The chain has TRBV29-1 and TRBJ2-3; a possible D gene is TRBD1 (5 bases). CDR3 size: 12 residues. The V gene lost 3 bases and the J gene lost 4 bases, with 8 bases spanning the gap. The germline CDR1 and CDR2 sequences are SQVTM and ANQGSEA. In nucleotides, the CDR3 is TGCAGCGTTGACTGGGGCCCAGATACGCAGTATTTT. Residues: CSVDWGPDTQYF.

This clonotype was observed a handful of times. This rearrangement joins TRBV20-1 to TRBJ2-1; 7 bases agree with TRBD2. J lost 4 bases, V lost 1 base, and 7 bases had no gene match. The CDR3 contains 15 residues. Germline loops: CDR1 DFQATT, CDR2 SNEGSKA (reference sequence). The CDR3 region has the DNA TGCAGTGCTAGAGGGTCTAGCGGAGAATACAATGAGCAGTTCTTC. Its protein product is CSARGSSGEYNEQFF.

The sample holds a few counts of this clonotype. The V gene is TRBV29-1, the J gene TRBJ2-3, with a weak D call TRBD2 (5 bases). The CDR3 is 15 amino acids. Trimming stripped 3 bases from V and 3 bases from J, with 16 bases between. Per germline, CDR1 SQVTM and CDR2 ANQGSEA. The CDR3 is CSVERVGRQTDTQYF. In DNA form, the CDR3 reads TGCAGCGTTGAGAGGGTTGGACGGCAGACAGATACGCAGTATTTT.

This clonotype was seen more than once but under ten times. The genes are TRBV5-1 and TRBJ2-1; D is unclear. Germline CDR1 reads SGHRS; CDR2 reads YFSETQ. The ends were cut back, 0 bases at V and 16 bases at J, with 14 bases in the middle. The length of the CDR3 is 12 residues. The CDR3 nucleotides are TGCGCCAGCAGCTTGGTGGATGGGTCCCCTTTCTTC. Encoded protein: CASSLVDGSPFF.

This clonotype was recorded many times. This rearrangement joins TRBV14 to TRBJ1-2; D ambiguous. V shed 1 base and J shed 3 bases, with 12 bases lying between them. This CDR3 comprises 15 residues. Looked up from germline, CDR1 is SGHDN and CDR2 is FVKESK. CDR3 nucleotide sequence: TGTGCCAGCAGCCAAGTAGGGCAGGAGGACTATGGCTACACCTTC. Protein product: CASSQVGQEDYGYTF.

This clonotype was recorded a few times. The chain joins TRBV27 to TRBJ1-4; D not resolved. This CDR3 contains 14 residues. Germline V CDR1 and CDR2: MNHEY, SMNVEV (reference sequence). The germline V and J ends were trimmed by 5 bases and 8 bases, with 15 bases remaining between them. The CDR3 is CASSKREIREKLFF. The CDR3 DNA reads TGTGCCAGCAGTAAAAGGGAGATTCGGGAAAAACTGTTTTTT.

This clonotype occurred a few times. The chain carries TRBV10-3 and TRBJ2-7; 13 nucleotides line up with TRBD2. Germline CDR1 and CDR2: ENHRY and SYGVKD. J was trimmed by 2 bases and V by 6 bases; bases with no gene match: 10. This CDR3 region has 17 residues. The CDR3 nucleotides are TGTGCCATCAGCATGACCGACGGGACTAGCGGGACCTACGAGCAGTACTTC. Translating it yields CAISMTDGTSGTYEQYF.

The V gene is TRBV30, the J gene TRBJ2-2; 7 bases line up with TRBD1. V was clipped by 2 bases and J by 3 bases; unmatched bases: 9. Germline V CDR1 and CDR2: GTSNPN, SVGIG (reference sequence). CDR3 length: 16 residues. The CDR3 loop reads CAWSRDSTGDTGELFF. CDR3 nucleotides: TGTGCCTGGAGTCGGGACAGTACCGGGGACACCGGGGAGCTGTTTTTT.

The chain couples TRBV7-8 to TRBJ2-1; D not resolved. V was trimmed by 0 bases and J by 5 bases, leaving 14 bases between them. The CDR3 is 16 residues long. Germline V gene data show CDR1 as SGHVS and CDR2 as FQNEAQ. The CDR3 sequence is CASSLAQGWPDNEQFF. The CDR3 DNA sequence: TGTGCCAGCAGCTTAGCGCAAGGGTGGCCGGACAATGAGCAGTTCTTC.

This clonotype has just a few counts. J is TRBJ2-2 and V is TRBV24-1, with D perhaps assigned TRBD1 or TRBD2 (5 bases each). In germline, CDR1 is KGHDR, CDR2 SFDVKD. CDR3 size: 13 residues. V was clipped by 9 bases and J by 4 bases, with 11 bases between them. The CDR3 protein is CATRPGSTGELFF. The CDR3, as DNA: TGTGCCACCCGGCCAGGGAGCACCGGGGAGCTGTTTTTT.

This clonotype was detected ten times or more. V usage is TRBV2 and J usage is TRBJ1-1; 7 bases line up with TRBD1. After removal of 4 bases from V and 4 bases from J, the junction contained 6 bases not matched to a gene. CDR1 and CDR2 from the germline V gene are SNHLY and FYNNEI. The CDR3 loop spans 14 amino acids. The DNA for the CDR3 is TGTGCCAGCAGTGGACAGGGAATGGGCACTGAAGCTTTCTTT. Protein sequence: CASSGQGMGTEAFF.

This clonotype has more than one count but fewer than ten. The chain combines TRBV10-3 with TRBJ2-1, with D tentatively TRBD2 (6 bases). There are 13 residues in the CDR3. V lost 4 bases and J 10 bases, leaving 14 bases between the germline ends. Germline values: CDR1 ENHRY, CDR2 SYGVKD. The DNA for the CDR3 is TGTGCCATCAGTGGAAACGGGGGAGGCGAGCAGTTCTTC. Protein: CAISGNGGGEQFF.

CDR3 nucleotide sequence: TGCGCCAGCAGCCTTTACGGGACAAGCCAAGAGACCCAGTACTTC. Encoded protein: CASSLYGTSQETQYF. The V and J genes are TRBV4-3 and TRBJ2-5, with D perhaps matching TRBD1 (6 bases). CDR3 length: 15 amino acids. Germline lookup yields CDR1 LGHNA and CDR2 YSLEER. V shed 4 bases and J shed 1 base, with 13 bases lying between them.

This clonotype was detected many times. This sequence joins TRBV11-2 and TRBJ2-5, with 9 bases lining up with TRBD2. V shed 4 bases, J shed 5 bases, and the junction held 11 bases outside the gene matches. Per germline, CDR1 SGHAT and CDR2 FQNNGV. The CDR3 loop spans 16 amino acids. The CDR3 protein is CASSSRRLAVGETQYF. For the CDR3, the DNA is TGTGCCAGCAGCTCCCGGCGACTAGCGGTGGGGGAGACCCAGTACTTC.

The chain uses TRBV18 and TRBJ2-7; 14 bases agree with TRBD2. Trimming at V came to 2 bases and at J to 6 bases, leaving 3 bases not matched to a gene. The CDR3 is 15 amino acids. Germline V gives CDR1 KGHSH, CDR2 LQKENI. Here the CDR3 DNA reads TGTGCCAGCTCACCAGAGACTAGCGGGAGGGTCGAGCAGTACTTC. Protein: CASSPETSGRVEQYF.

The chain joins TRBV6-6 to TRBJ2-7; 11 nucleotides line up with TRBD2. Germline CDR1 is MNHNY and CDR2 is SVGAGI (reference sequence). Unmatched junction bases numbered 12, after V lost 2 bases and J lost 3 bases. The CDR3 contains 18 residues. DNA of the CDR3: TGTGCCAGCAGTTACGTGGCTAGCGGGAGGTCTTCCAACTACGAGCAGTACTTC. Translating gives CASSYVASGRSSNYEQYF.

This clonotype was found a few times. This sequence joins TRBV7-2 and TRBJ2-7, with D unresolved. The CDR3 is 14 residues long. CDR1 is SGHTA, CDR2 FQGNSA, per germline. With 5 bases removed from V and 0 bases from J, the gap between germline ends came to 11 bases. As DNA, the CDR3 is TGTGCCAGCAGCCTAACGAGTAGCTCCTACGAGCAGTACTTC. Its translation is CASSLTSSSYEQYF. The variable domain in full, with the rest retrieved from reference TRBV7-2 and TRBJ2-7, is GAGVSQSPSNKVTEKGKDVELRCDPISGHTALYWYRQSLGQGLEFLIYFQGNSAPDKSGLPSDRFSAERTGGSVSTLTIQRTQQEDSAVYLCASSLTSSSYEQYFGPGTRLTVT.

This clonotype came up a few times. This sequence joins TRBV5-6 and TRBJ2-5; 9 bases map to TRBD1. Trimming cost V 5 bases and J 4 bases; bases outside gene matches: 6. CDR3 length equals 14 residues. Germline V gene sequence: CDR1 SGHDT, CDR2 YYEEEE. The CDR3 DNA follows: TGTGCCAGCAGTTACGGGACAGGGCCAGAGACCCAGTACTTC. Amino acid sequence: CASSYGTGPETQYF.

The CDR3 here is CAWTKFGDTQYF. CDR3 nucleotide sequence: TGTGCCTGGACAAAATTCGGAGATACGCAGTATTTT. V and J are TRBV30 and TRBJ2-3; D uncertain. Germline lookup yields CDR1 GTSNPN and CDR2 SVGIG (reference sequence). The CDR3 consists of 12 residues. Trimming cost V 4 bases and J 5 bases, with 10 bases left between them.

The rearrangement joins TRBV5-1 to TRBJ1-2; D uncertain. Germline V CDR1 and CDR2: SGHRS, YFSETQ. V gave up 2 bases and J gave up 3 bases, with 14 bases separating them. This CDR3 comprises 15 residues. CDR3 sequence reads: CASSFTVDGDYGYTF. CDR3 DNA sequence: TGCGCCAGCAGCTTCACAGTCGACGGGGACTATGGCTACACCTTC.

This clonotype was found a few times. The chain joins TRBV30 to TRBJ1-3; D not resolved. Germline CDR1 is GTSNPN and CDR2 is SVGIG (reference sequence). The CDR3 length is 16 residues. The V end was cut by 0 bases, the J end by 2 bases, with 14 bases between. CDR3 bases: TGTGCCTGGAGTGTGGGTCGGTTAGGAACTGGAAACACCATATATTTT. Encoded protein: CAWSVGRLGTGNTIYF.

The chain combines TRBV12-3 or TRBV12-4 with TRBJ1-2; a weak D match, TRBD1 (5 bases). This CDR3 comprises 14 residues. V was clipped by 6 bases and J by 5 bases, with 16 bases between them. The CDR3 DNA sequence: TGTGCCAGCAGCCCACGGACATTGGAATATGGCTACACCTTC. This sequence encodes CASSPRTLEYGYTF.

This clonotype was recorded many times. The rearrangement links TRBV28 to TRBJ2-2, with D perhaps being TRBD1 or TRBD2 (5 bases each). The CDR3 has 15 residues. Trimming removed 4 bases from V and 0 bases from J, with 9 bases in between. Germline-derived CDR1 and CDR2 are MDHEN and SYDVKM. CDR3 sequence: CASSSGTSNTGELFF. The CDR3 DNA reads as TGTGCCAGCAGTTCCGGGACCTCGAACACCGGGGAGCTGTTTTTT.

This clonotype was seen only a few times. V and J are TRBV5-8 and TRBJ2-2; D is possibly TRBD2 (6 bases). The CDR3 totals 14 residues. In germline, CDR1 is SGHTS, CDR2 YDEGEE. The germline V and J ends were trimmed by 3 bases and 4 bases, with 10 bases remaining between them. Written as DNA, the CDR3 is TGTGCCAGCAGCTGGAGCGGGTTCACCGGGGAGCTGTTTTTT. Translated, it gives CASSWSGFTGELFF.

This clonotype was seen more than once but under ten times. The chain carries TRBV5-1 and TRBJ2-5; D is perhaps TRBD1 or TRBD2 (6 bases each). The CDR3 runs to 17 residues. Germline CDR1 reads SGHRS; CDR2 reads YFSETQ. V lost 0 bases to trimming and J lost 3 bases, with 18 bases between them. CDR3 coding DNA: TGCGCCAGCAGCTTGGAGGGGCCCGGGGGCACGGAAGAGACCCAGTACTTC. This sequence encodes CASSLEGPGGTEETQYF.

This clonotype was seen repeatedly, ten times or more. The V gene is TRBV7-8, the J gene TRBJ1-3; no firm D call. The CDR3 is 13 residues long. Germline CDR1 reads SGHVS; CDR2 reads FQNEAQ. Between the trimmed V and J ends, which lost 2 bases and 4 bases, there was a span of 6 bases. In DNA, the CDR3 is TGTGCCAGCAGCTTAAGGGTGGGAAACACCATATATTTT. Translating it yields CASSLRVGNTIYF.

The chain uses TRBV7-3 and TRBJ2-3; D uncertain. This CDR3 region has 16 residues. From germline, CDR1 is SGHTA and CDR2 FQGTGA. Trimming took off 5 bases at V and 0 bases at J, with 15 bases between the two ends. CDR3 in amino acids: CASSPSSWRSTDTQYF. The CDR3 DNA is TGTGCCAGCAGCCCCAGTAGCTGGCGGAGCACAGATACGCAGTATTTT.

The chain uses TRBV12-3 or TRBV12-4 and TRBJ2-5, with 14 bases aligning to TRBD2. The CDR3 has 16 residues. The junction had 6 bases not matched to a gene; V was cut back by 5 bases and J by 4 bases. The CDR3 loop is CASSGGTSGRRETQYF. In nucleotides, the CDR3 is TGTGCCAGCAGTGGCGGGACTAGCGGGAGAAGAGAGACCCAGTACTTC.

This clonotype was detected only a few times. The rearrangement links TRBV3-1 to TRBJ2-1; D possibly corresponds to TRBD2 (7 bases). The CDR3 consists of 16 residues. Germline CDR1 is LGHDT and CDR2 is YNNKEL (reference sequence). Trimming cost V 6 bases and J 4 bases, with 19 bases left between them. CDR3 protein: CASSKRGGGNYNEQFF. DNA of the CDR3: TGTGCCAGCAGTAAAAGGGGGGGCGGGAATTACAATGAGCAGTTCTTC.

The chain carries TRBV30 and TRBJ2-1, with D unresolved. With 0 bases removed from V and 5 bases from J, the gap between germline ends came to 5 bases. Germline V gene lookup returns CDR1 GTSNPN and CDR2 SVGIG (reference sequence). CDR3 length: 12 amino acids. The CDR3 region is CAWSVPNNEQFF. The CDR3 nucleotides are TGTGCCTGGAGTGTACCGAACAATGAGCAGTTCTTC.

This sequence joins TRBV28 and TRBJ1-5; D ambiguous. The germline V gene encodes CDR1 MDHEN and CDR2 SYDVKM. CDR3 length: 14 residues. Trimming stripped 6 bases from V and 4 bases from J, with 13 bases between. CDR3 region: CASRPTTENQPQHF. The CDR3 bases are TGTGCCAGCAGGCCGACGACGGAGAATCAGCCCCAGCATTTT.